These 9 T cell receptor beta chains originate from one sample sequenced in a study of T cells of healthy individuals. One entry per CDR3 protein results from TCRdb running MiXCR on the 5' RACE reads. The top ten hold 6.2% of the sample, which has about 100,000 distinct CDR3 sequences, about 16% seen once. Receptors originate from a human donor in good health.

The CDR3 region has the DNA TGTGCCAGCAGACCACTCAGCTCCGGACAGGGAAACACCATATATTTT. This translates into CASRPLSSGQGNTIYF. This chain links TRBV6-5 with TRBJ1-3; D is possibly TRBD1 (6 bases). This CDR3 region has 16 residues. In germline, CDR1 is MNHEY, CDR2 SVGAGI. Trimming took off 6 bases at V and 4 bases at J, with 19 bases between the two ends.

This clonotype was seen repeatedly, ten times or more. This chain connects TRBV4-3 to TRBJ2-5; D gene unclear. Looked up from germline, CDR1 is LGHNA and CDR2 is YSLEER. V was trimmed by 1 base and J by 5 bases, leaving 8 bases between them. There are 13 residues in the CDR3. The CDR3 DNA is TGCGCCAGCAGCCAAGTCCCCGCGGAGACCCAGTACTTC. Translated: CASSQVPAETQYF.

This clonotype was observed a few times. This chain joins TRBV7-8 and TRBJ2-1, with D perhaps matching TRBD2 (6 bases). Deletions cut 2 bases from V and 10 bases from J, with 9 bases between. CDR1 and CDR2 from the germline V gene are SGHVS and FQNEAQ. The CDR3 has 12 amino acids. DNA of the CDR3: TGTGCCAGCAGCTTAAGAGGAGGGGAGCAGTTCTTC. Amino acids: CASSLRGGEQFF. Using reference TRBV7-8 and TRBJ2-1 for the parts outside the CDR3, the full variable domain is GAGVSQSPRYKVAKRGQDVALRCDPISGHVSLFWYQQALGQGPEFLTYFQNEAQLDKSGLPSDRFFAERPEGSVSTLKIQRTQQEDSAVYLCASSLRGGEQFFGPGTRLTVL.

The chain uses TRBV11-2 and TRBJ2-3, with TRBD1 as a possible D gene (7 bases). This CDR3 has 16 residues. CDR1 SGHAT and CDR2 FQNNGV come from the germline V gene. Trimming stripped 4 bases from V and 7 bases from J, with 21 bases between. For the CDR3, the DNA is TGTGCCAGCAGCTACGGTGGAGGGGGCGACCGGAATACGCAGTATTTT. Amino acids: CASSYGGGGDRNTQYF.

This clonotype was recorded many times. The V and J genes are TRBV7-8 and TRBJ2-3; TRBD2 matches 10 bases. Germline V gene sequence: CDR1 SGHVS, CDR2 FQNEAQ. CDR3 size: 16 residues. Germline trimming cut 5 bases from V and 7 bases from J; bases unmatched to any gene: 12. CDR3 nucleotides: TGTGCCAGCAGCCAGAACCTTCGGACTAGCGGATATACGCAGTATTTT. Translated: CASSQNLRTSGYTQYF.

This clonotype occurred many times. The chain recombines TRBV18 with TRBJ2-7, with 7 bases lining up with TRBD1. After removal of 3 bases from V and 1 base from J, the junction contained 3 bases not matched to a gene. CDR3 length: 14 amino acids. Germline loops: CDR1 KGHSH, CDR2 LQKENI. The CDR3 nucleotides are TGTGCCAGCTCACCCGGACAGGATTCCTACGAGCAGTACTTC. Translation: CASSPGQDSYEQYF. The full variable domain, completed using reference TRBV18 and TRBJ2-7, is NAGVMQNPRHLVRRRGQEARLRCSPMKGHSHVYWYRQLPEEGLKFMVYLQKENIIDESGMPKERFSAEFPKEGPSILRIQQVVRGDSAAYFCASSPGQDSYEQYFGPGTRLTVT.

Ten or more counts support this clonotype. The chain uses TRBV6-2 or TRBV6-3 and TRBJ1-1; D is uncertain. The CDR3 loop spans 12 amino acids. Between the trimmed V and J ends, which lost 2 bases and 7 bases, there was a span of 8 bases. Germline loops: CDR1 MNHEY, CDR2 SVGEGT. CDR3 nucleotides: TGTGCCAGCAGTTACAAGGGAAGTGAAGCTTTCTTT. It yields the protein CASSYKGSEAFF.

This clonotype occurred a few times. The V gene is TRBV28, the J gene TRBJ2-1; TRBD2 matches at 10 bases. In germline, CDR1 is MDHEN, CDR2 SYDVKM. This CDR3 has 15 amino acids. The J segment lost 5 bases and the V segment lost 5 bases, leaving 6 bases of the junction unmatched. The DNA of the CDR3 is TGTGCCAGCAGTCTTCCTAGCGGGGGTCACAATGAGCAGTTCTTC. Encoded protein: CASSLPSGGHNEQFF.

This clonotype was detected ten times or more. The chain uses TRBV6-2 or TRBV6-3 and TRBJ2-3; D unresolved. This CDR3 spans 13 amino acids. CDR1 and CDR2 from the germline V gene are MNHEY and SVGEGT. V was shortened by 8 bases and J by 3 bases, with 12 bases between the two germline ends. The CDR3 loop is CASRWDLTDTQYF. CDR3 bases: TGTGCCAGCCGGTGGGATCTAACAGATACGCAGTATTTT.